One sample yielded the 32 T cell receptor beta chains listed below, sequenced in a study of T cell clonality in common variable immunodeficiency. Data came from immunoSEQ multiplex PCR; TCRdb stores just in-frame clones and leaves some out. Listed for the sample are 40,000 to 45,000 clones, none seen a single time. The sequencing input was peripheral blood mononuclear cells. All receptors come from a person between 18 and 70 years old in good health.

The table lists this clone with many counts. The CDR3 is cut off 3 residues early in the read; its end comes from the germline J gene. This chain uses TRBV9 with TRBJ1-1, with 8 bases fitting TRBD1. The CDR3 spans 13 residues. Germline trimming cut 4 bases from V and 4 bases from J; bases unmatched to any gene: 3. Germline assignment: CDR1 SGDLS and CDR2 YYNGEE. The CDR3 region is CASSTTGGTEAFF. CDR3 bases read: TGTGCCAGCAGCACCACAGGGGGCACTGAA.

This clone appeared many times. The read terminates 3 residues ahead of where the CDR3 ends, so the germline J gene completes it. The chain links TRBV29-1 to TRBJ2-5, with D maybe TRBD1 (5 bases). Germline V CDR1 and CDR2: SQVTM, ANQGSEA. The CDR3 runs 14 residues. V lost 1 base and J lost 3, with 12 bases in between. This CDR3 reads CSVEVWGSEETQYF. The part of the CDR3 DNA that was read is TGCAGCGTTGAAGTTTGGGGCAGCGAAGAGACC.

In its sample, this clone was seen a few times. The read gets to within 3 residues of the CDR3 end, and the germline J gene fills in the rest. V gene TRBV7-8 combines with J gene TRBJ2-3, with TRBD2 matching over 9 bases. Germline CDR1 is SGHVS and CDR2 is FQNEAQ. This CDR3 spans 16 amino acids. Here the CDR3 reads CASSLGIAGAQETQYF. The CDR3 DNA, read in part, is TGTGCCAGCAGCTTAGGTATAGCGGGAGCCCAAGAGACG.

This clone was counted ten times or more. The read finishes 3 residues shy of the CDR3 end, and the germline J gene is used to complete it. The chain employs TRBV20-1 and TRBJ1-2; tentative D call: TRBD1 (5 bases). V lost 5 bases and J 4 bases, leaving 17 bases between the germline ends. This CDR3 has 14 residues. Per germline, CDR1 DFQATT and CDR2 SNEGSKA (reference sequence). Incomplete CDR3 DNA: TGCAGTGCTTCCCCCTCACAGGAGGTCTATGGC. Its protein product is CSASPSQEVYG. The full CDR3 sequence reads CSASPSQEVYGYTF.

This clone was seen many times. The read finishes 3 residues shy of the CDR3 end, and the germline J gene is used to complete it. The sample has other DNA sequences that encode this CDR3 too. The J gene is TRBJ1-3, the V gene TRBV20-1; 8 nucleotides align to TRBD1. After removal of 0 bases from V and 4 bases from J, the junction contained 8 bases not matched to a gene. In germline, CDR1 is DFQATT, CDR2 SNEGSKA (reference sequence). This CDR3 contains 16 residues. The part of the CDR3 DNA that was read is TGCAGTGCTAGAGATCCGCAGGGGGCGATCGGAAACACC. Its protein is CSARDPQGAIGNT. The complete CDR3 reads CSARDPQGAIGNTIYF.

This clone was detected ten times or more. With the read ending 3 residues before the CDR3 end, the germline J gene is used to fill in that end. This sequence joins TRBV2 and TRBJ2-7; TRBD2 matches at 14 bases. Germline V gives CDR1 SNHLY, CDR2 FYNNEI. The trim removed 9 bases at V and 3 bases at J, leaving 7 bases unmatched. The CDR3 loop spans 15 amino acids. The CDR3 DNA, read in part, is TGTGCCAGGGGACTAGCGGGAGCGTCGGACTACGAG. Its translation: CARGLAGASDYE. The CDR3, in full, reads CARGLAGASDYEQYF.

At least ten counts were recorded for this clone. The read stops 3 residues short of the end of the CDR3; the missing end is completed from the germline J gene. This chain links TRBV12-5 with TRBJ2-7, with a tentative D call TRBD2 (7 bases). CDR3 size: 13 residues. CDR1 is LGHNT and CDR2 is FRNRAP in the germline V gene. V lost 5 bases, J lost 6 bases, and 14 bases lay in between. Here the CDR3 reads CASGASGEGEQYF. CDR3 DNA, as far as it was read: TGTGCTAGTGGTGCCTCAGGGGAGGGCGAG.

This clone was observed at least ten times. The read gets to within 3 residues of the CDR3 end, and the germline J gene fills in the rest. At the DNA level, this CDR3 is encoded by other sequences in the same sample as well. V usage is TRBV6-2 or TRBV6-3 and J usage is TRBJ1-1, with D unclear. V was trimmed by 6 bases and J by 1 base, leaving 9 bases between them. The CDR3 totals 13 residues. Germline lookup yields CDR1 MNHEY and CDR2 SVGEGT. CDR3 bases read: TGTGCCAGCAGCCCCAGAGGGAACACTGAA. Protein product: CASSPRGNTE. From start to end, the CDR3 is CASSPRGNTEAFF.

This clone was seen ten or more times. Sequencing ends 3 residues short of the CDR3 end; the germline J gene provides the rest. V usage is TRBV20-1 and J usage is TRBJ1-2; D is uncertain. Germline CDR1 and CDR2: DFQATT and SNEGSKA (reference sequence). The CDR3 has 13 residues. The sequenced CDR3 bases are TGCAGCGAAACAGAGATAGAAGACTATGGC. It encodes CSETEIEDYG. The whole CDR3 sequence reads CSETEIEDYGYTF.

Note on this clone: This likely traces to a read error, being one base from a far larger clone. Read sequence stops 3 residues before the CDR3 end, and the germline J gene provides the missing end. The chain is built from TRBV6-2 or TRBV6-3 and TRBJ2-1; tentatively, D is TRBD1 (6 bases). Trimming pared 6 bases from V and 6 bases from J, leaving 15 bases between. The CDR3 runs to 14 residues. Germline CDR1 is MNHEY and CDR2 is SVGEGT. The sequenced part of the CDR3 DNA is TGTGCCAGCAGCCCCACAGGGTGTGGCAATGAG. Amino acid sequence: CASSPTGCGNE. The whole CDR3 region reads CASSPTGCGNEQFF.

This clone was seen many times. The read ends 3 residues shy of where the CDR3 ends; the end is completed using the germline J gene. The gene calls are TRBV7-9 and TRBJ2-2; 9 nucleotides agree with TRBD1. The CDR3 covers 13 residues. Trimming at V came to 7 bases and at J to 8 bases, leaving 5 bases not matched to a gene. Germline loops: CDR1 SEHNR, CDR2 FQNEAQ (reference sequence). The sequenced CDR3 bases are TGTGCCAGCAACACAGGGGGCTCAGGGGAG. Its translation: CASNTGGSGE. The entire CDR3 sequence reads CASNTGGSGELFF. The entire variable domain, with the rest obtained from reference TRBV7-9 and TRBJ2-2, is as follows: DTGVSQNPRHKITKRGQNVTFRCDPISEHNRLYWYRQTLGQGPEFLTYFQNEAQLEKSRLLSDRFSAERPKGSFSTLEIQRTEQGDSAMYLCASNTGGSGELFFGEGSRLTVL.

This clone was seen ten or more times. One end of the junction does not line up with germline, which may come from a read error. From the germline J gene comes the end of the CDR3, since the read stops 3 residues before it. The chain has TRBV2 and TRBJ1-2, with D possibly TRBD1 on 5 matching bases. The germline gives CDR1 SNHLY, CDR2 FYNNEI. The CDR3 has 13 residues. Partial CDR3 DNA: TGCGGGGGGTCCAGACTAGGCAACTATGGC. Translating it yields CGGSRLGNYG. From start to end, the CDR3 is CGGSRLGNYGYTF.

Ten or more counts support this clone. The CDR3 end lies 3 residues beyond the end of the read and is filled in from the germline J gene. V usage is TRBV12-3 or TRBV12-4 and J usage is TRBJ2-1; 7 bases line up with TRBD2. Trimming cost V 2 bases and J 2 bases; bases outside gene matches: 12. The CDR3 contains 18 residues. Incomplete CDR3 DNA: TGTGCCAGCAGTTTACCAGAGTGGACGAGCGGGGCCTACAATGAG. Amino acid sequence: CASSLPEWTSGAYNE. In full, the CDR3 is CASSLPEWTSGAYNEQFF.

The sample holds many counts of this clone. With the read ending 3 residues before the CDR3 end, the germline J gene is used to fill in that end. The chain is built from TRBV2 and TRBJ2-1, with TRBD1 as a possible D gene (6 bases). CDR3 length equals 15 residues. V lost 7 bases, J lost 9 bases, and 22 bases lay in between. Germline CDR1 reads SNHLY; CDR2 reads FYNNEI. The CDR3 bases that were read are TGTGCCAGCATGGCCCAGCGACAGGAGACTTTTGAG. It codes for CASMAQRQETFE. The whole CDR3 region reads CASMAQRQETFEQFF.

Turning to this clone: The read stops 3 residues short of the end of the CDR3; the missing end is completed from the germline J gene. The chain carries TRBV13 and TRBJ1-2; 9 bases are a match to TRBD1. With 2 bases clipped from V and 6 bases from J, the junction kept 10 bases outside the gene matches. CDR1 and CDR2 (germline): PRHDT, FYEKMQ (reference sequence). This CDR3 region has 16 residues. The CDR3 loop is CASSLWRTGGSHGYTF. The covered CDR3 bases are TGTGCCAGCAGCTTATGGCGAACAGGGGGCAGCCATGGC.

This clone has ten or more counts. The CDR3 goes on 3 residues after the read ends, and that part is filled in from the germline J gene. The chain joins TRBV20-1 to TRBJ2-1, with 13 bases aligning to TRBD2. The J segment lost 7 bases and the V segment lost 5 bases, leaving 5 bases of the junction unmatched. Germline CDR1 DFQATT, CDR2 SNEGSKA (reference sequence). The CDR3 is 14 residues long. The covered CDR3 bases are TGCAGTGCTGGACTAGCGGGGGCGAGAAATGAG. As protein: CSAGLAGARNE. The entire CDR3 sequence reads CSAGLAGARNEQFF.

This clone occurred many times. The sequenced part of the CDR3 DNA is TGTGCCAGCAGACTAGCGGGGGAGACC. Protein: CASRLAGET. The full CDR3 protein is CASRLAGETQYF. This chain connects TRBV7-8 to TRBJ2-5; 10 nucleotides agree with TRBD2. Read data end 3 residues before the CDR3 end; the end is taken from the germline J gene. Germline trimming cut 6 bases from V and 5 bases from J; bases unmatched to any gene: 0. The length of the CDR3 is 12 residues. The germline V gene has CDR1 SGHVS and CDR2 FQNEAQ.

As concerns this clone: From the germline J gene comes the end of the CDR3, since the read stops 3 residues before it. The V gene is TRBV11-1, the J gene TRBJ2-5, with a weak D call TRBD1 (6 bases). Looked up from germline, CDR1 is SGHAT and CDR2 is FQDESV (reference sequence). The CDR3 has 15 residues. V dropped 1 base and J dropped 1 base, with 10 bases sitting between them. The CDR3 loop reads CASSLGTDFQETQYF. The sequenced part of the CDR3 DNA is TGTGCCAGCAGCTTAGGGACAGACTTCCAAGAGACC.

The table lists this clone with many counts. The read is 3 residues too short to cover the CDR3 end, so that end is filled in from the germline J gene. This chain uses TRBV7-9 with TRBJ2-7; D perhaps matches TRBD1 (6 bases). Germline CDR1 reads SEHNR; CDR2 reads FQNEAQ (reference sequence). V dropped 11 bases and J dropped 0 bases, with 11 bases sitting between them. The CDR3 has 12 residues. The CDR3 loop is CAVGQSSYEQYF. The covered CDR3 bases are TGTGCCGTCGGACAGAGCTCCTACGAG.

This clone occurred many times. The CDR3 loop is CSANTRGTPSYEQYF. The sequenced part of the CDR3 DNA is TGCAGTGCAAACACCCGCGGGACACCCTCCTACGAG. The chain couples TRBV20-1 to TRBJ2-7; D may match TRBD1 or TRBD2 (6 bases each). The CDR3 end lies 3 residues beyond the end of the read and is filled in from the germline J gene. The germline CDR1 and CDR2 sequences are DFQATT and SNEGSKA (reference sequence). Deletions cut 6 bases from V and 0 bases from J, with 18 bases between. CDR3 length equals 15 residues.

This clone has a count of ten or more. Sequencing ends 3 residues short of the CDR3 end; the germline J gene provides the rest. V gene TRBV18 combines with J gene TRBJ2-6; 7 bases match TRBD1. Germline CDR1 KGHSH, CDR2 LQKENI. The CDR3 totals 18 residues. Germline trimming cut 2 bases from V and 2 bases from J; bases unmatched to any gene: 9. The sequenced CDR3 bases are TGTGCCAGCTCACCATTTCCGGGCAGGGGGACTGGGGCCAACGTC. Translated, it gives CASSPFPGRGTGANV. The full CDR3 sequence reads CASSPFPGRGTGANVLTF.

This clone was seen a few times. The read terminates 3 residues before the CDR3 end, so the remaining end is supplied by the germline J gene. The V and J genes are TRBV7-2 and TRBJ1-2; the D gene is possibly TRBD1 (5 bases). CDR3 length: 13 residues. Germline assignment: CDR1 SGHTA and CDR2 FQGNSA. CDR3: CASSLGGGNDYTF. Partial CDR3 DNA: TGTGCCAGCAGCTTAGGTGGGGGGAACGAC.

In its sample, this clone was seen many times. The read halts 3 residues ahead of the CDR3 end, with the missing end drawn from the germline J gene. The chain is built from TRBV19 and TRBJ2-5; 11 positions agree with TRBD2. The germline gives CDR1 LNHDA, CDR2 SQIVND (reference sequence). Trimming took 3 bases from V and 5 from J; bases not matched to a gene: 8. The CDR3 is 16 amino acids. The chain's CDR3 is CASSMVAGGPQETQYF. The part of the CDR3 DNA that was read is TGTGCCAGTAGTATGGTAGCGGGAGGGCCGCAGGAGACC.

This clone was found many times. Read coverage stops 3 residues before the CDR3 terminus; the germline J gene supplies the remainder. This chain connects TRBV5-1 to TRBJ2-7; D is perhaps TRBD1 (6 bases). The germline CDR1 and CDR2 sequences are SGHRS and YFSETQ. V was clipped by 0 bases and J by 0 bases, with 10 bases between them. The CDR3 has 15 amino acids. The CDR3 DNA, read in part, is TGCGCCAGCAGCTTGGACGGACAGAACTCCTACGAG. Translated: CASSLDGQNSYE. The full CDR3 sequence reads CASSLDGQNSYEQYF.

The table lists this clone with many counts. The read finishes 3 residues shy of the CDR3 end, and the germline J gene is used to complete it. This chain links TRBV12-3 or TRBV12-4 with TRBJ2-2; D remains ambiguous. V lost 1 base and J lost 3, with 12 bases in between. The CDR3 totals 16 residues. The CDR3 region is CASSLESRDYTGELFF. CDR3 DNA, as far as it was read: TGTGCCAGCAGTTTAGAGTCCCGCGACTACACCGGGGAG.

This clone appeared many times. The read ends 3 residues early relative to the CDR3; the germline J gene fills the gap. The genes are TRBV13 and TRBJ1-1, with D possibly matching TRBD1 (5 bases). CDR3 size: 15 residues. From germline, CDR1 is PRHDT and CDR2 FYEKMQ (reference sequence). The germline V and J ends were trimmed by 0 bases and 0 bases, with 8 bases remaining between them. CDR3 loop: CASSLGGLMNTEAFF. Partial CDR3 DNA: TGTGCCAGCAGCTTAGGGGGACTCATGAACACTGAA. Supplemented by reference TRBV13 and TRBJ1-1, the full variable domain reads AAGVIQSPRHLIKEKRETATLKCYPIPRHDTVYWYQQGPGQDPQFLISFYEKMQSDKGSIPDRFSAQQFSDYHSELNMSSLELGDSALYFCASSLGGLMNTEAFFGQGTRLTVV.

This clone was found many times. Germline is not matched at one junction end, which may reflect a read error. Read sequence stops 3 residues before the CDR3 end, and the germline J gene provides the missing end. The rearrangement links TRBV20-1 to TRBJ2-6; unclear D gene. Per germline, CDR1 DFQATT and CDR2 SNEGSKA (reference sequence). The CDR3 is made up of 13 amino acids. CDR3 DNA (partial): TGTAGTGCTACCTCCTCTGGGGCCAACGTC. Translation: CSATSSGANV. The CDR3 reads in full as CSATSSGANVLTF.

At least ten counts were recorded for this clone. The read gets to within 3 residues of the CDR3 end, and the germline J gene fills in the rest. The V call is TRBV19, the J call TRBJ2-1; 9 positions match TRBD2. Trimming took 1 base from V and 6 from J; bases not matched to a gene: 16. This CDR3 has 19 amino acids. Germline values: CDR1 LNHDA, CDR2 SQIVND (reference sequence). The CDR3 here is CASSIVGSGRPSPFNEQFF. CDR3 bases read: TGTGCCAGTAGTATAGTGGGTAGCGGGAGACCTTCCCCCTTCAATGAG.

This clone was recorded many times. From the germline J gene comes the end of the CDR3, since the read stops 3 residues before it. The chain combines TRBV18 with TRBJ2-2, with 8 positions matching TRBD1. Germline CDR1 and CDR2: KGHSH and LQKENI. The CDR3 is 17 residues long. The junction had 11 bases not matched to a gene; V was cut back by 2 bases and J by 6 bases. This CDR3 reads CASSPGRTGKKAGELFF. Incomplete CDR3 DNA: TGTGCCAGCTCACCAGGAAGGACAGGGAAGAAGGCCGGGGAG.

This clone has a count of ten or more. The read finishes 3 residues shy of the CDR3 end, and the germline J gene is used to complete it. This chain links TRBV30 with TRBJ2-5, with D maybe TRBD1 (5 bases). Trimming cost V 3 bases and J 5 bases, with 13 bases left between them. The germline gives CDR1 GTSNPN, CDR2 SVGIG (reference sequence). This CDR3 is built from 13 residues. CDR3 residues: CAWRRTSQETQYF. The sequenced CDR3 bases are TGTGCCTGGAGACGGACATCCCAGGAGACC.

Many counts were recorded for this clone. The CDR3 end falls 3 residues outside the read, so it is completed with the germline J gene. The chain links TRBV6-2 or TRBV6-3 to TRBJ1-2; no clear D gene. V was clipped by 3 bases and J by 1 base, with 9 bases between them. The CDR3 runs to 14 residues. Per germline, CDR1 MNHEY and CDR2 SVGEGT. The sequenced part of the CDR3 DNA is TGTGCCAGCAGTTATTCGGGTTATAACTATGGC. This sequence encodes CASSYSGYNYG. The whole CDR3 protein reads CASSYSGYNYGYTF.

This clone was counted many times. The read gets to within 3 residues of the CDR3 end, and the germline J gene fills in the rest. V is TRBV20-1 and J is TRBJ2-1; TRBD2 matches 8 bases. The CDR3 is made up of 14 amino acids. Germline CDR1 and CDR2: DFQATT and SNEGSKA (reference sequence). With 3 bases clipped from V and 4 bases from J, the junction kept 5 bases outside the gene matches. The CDR3 loop is CSARAGGNYNEQFF. The sequenced CDR3 bases are TGCAGTGCTAGGGCGGGGGGCAATTACAATGAG.